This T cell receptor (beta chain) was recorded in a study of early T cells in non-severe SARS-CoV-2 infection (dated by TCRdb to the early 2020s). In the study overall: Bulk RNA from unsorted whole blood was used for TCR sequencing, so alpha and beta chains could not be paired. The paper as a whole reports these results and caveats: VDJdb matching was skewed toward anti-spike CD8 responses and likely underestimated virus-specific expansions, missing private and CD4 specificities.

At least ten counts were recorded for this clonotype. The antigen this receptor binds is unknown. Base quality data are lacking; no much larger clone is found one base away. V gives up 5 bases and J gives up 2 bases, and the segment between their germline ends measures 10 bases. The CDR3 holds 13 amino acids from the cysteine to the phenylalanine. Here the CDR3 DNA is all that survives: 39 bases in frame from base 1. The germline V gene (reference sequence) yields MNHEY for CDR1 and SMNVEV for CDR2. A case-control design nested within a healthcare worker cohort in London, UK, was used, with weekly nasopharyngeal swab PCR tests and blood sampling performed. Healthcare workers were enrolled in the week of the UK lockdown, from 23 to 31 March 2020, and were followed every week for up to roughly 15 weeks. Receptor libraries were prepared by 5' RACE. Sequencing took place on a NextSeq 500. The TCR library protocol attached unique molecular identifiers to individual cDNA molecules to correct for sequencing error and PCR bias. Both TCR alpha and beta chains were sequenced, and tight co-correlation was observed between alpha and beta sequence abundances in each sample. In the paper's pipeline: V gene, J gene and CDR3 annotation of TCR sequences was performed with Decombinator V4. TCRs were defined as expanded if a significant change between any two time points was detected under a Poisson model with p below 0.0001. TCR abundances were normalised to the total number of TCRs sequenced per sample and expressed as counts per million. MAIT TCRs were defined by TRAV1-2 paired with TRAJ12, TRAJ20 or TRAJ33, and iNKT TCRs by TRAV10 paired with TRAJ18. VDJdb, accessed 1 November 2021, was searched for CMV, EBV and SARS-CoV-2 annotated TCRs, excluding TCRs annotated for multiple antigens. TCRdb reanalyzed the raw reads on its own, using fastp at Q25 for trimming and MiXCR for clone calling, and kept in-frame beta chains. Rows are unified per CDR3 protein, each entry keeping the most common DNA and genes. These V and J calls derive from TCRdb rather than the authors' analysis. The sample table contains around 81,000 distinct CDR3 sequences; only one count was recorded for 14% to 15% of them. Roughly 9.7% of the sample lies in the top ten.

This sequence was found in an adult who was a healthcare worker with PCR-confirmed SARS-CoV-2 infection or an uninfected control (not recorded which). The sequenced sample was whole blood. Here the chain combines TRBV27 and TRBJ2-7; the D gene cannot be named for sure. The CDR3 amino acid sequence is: CASSPRLTYEQYF. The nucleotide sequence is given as TGTGCCAGCAGTCCAAGGTTAACCTACGAGCAGTACTTC.